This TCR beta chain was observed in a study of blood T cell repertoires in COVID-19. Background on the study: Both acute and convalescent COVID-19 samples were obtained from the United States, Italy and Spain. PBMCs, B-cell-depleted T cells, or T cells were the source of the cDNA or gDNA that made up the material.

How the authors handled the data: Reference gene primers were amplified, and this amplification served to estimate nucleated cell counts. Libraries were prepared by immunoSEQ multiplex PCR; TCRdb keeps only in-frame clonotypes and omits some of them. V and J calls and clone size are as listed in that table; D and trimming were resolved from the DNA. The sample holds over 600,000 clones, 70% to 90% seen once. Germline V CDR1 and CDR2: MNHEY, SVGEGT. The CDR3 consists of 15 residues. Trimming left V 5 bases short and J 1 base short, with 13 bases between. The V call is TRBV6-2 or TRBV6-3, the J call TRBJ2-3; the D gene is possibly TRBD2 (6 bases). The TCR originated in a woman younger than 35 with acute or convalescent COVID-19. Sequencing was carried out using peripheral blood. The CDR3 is CASSRTILGTDTQYF. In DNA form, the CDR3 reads TGTGCCAGCAGTAGGACTATCCTCGGCACAGATACGCAGTATTTT.